What follows describes a single T cell receptor beta chain. The data derive from a study of control samples from healthy donors and cancer patients. The data were produced by immunoSEQ multiplex PCR, yet TCRdb's version contains in-frame clones alone and is incomplete. The sample lists approximately 220,000 clones, 90% to 95% occurring once. This CDR3 region has 13 residues. CDR1 is SGDLS and CDR2 is YYNGEE in the germline V gene. With V trimmed by 4 bases and J by 3 bases, 1 base remained unmatched. Sequenced sample: blood. The rearrangement uses TRBV9 and TRBJ1-1; TRBD1 agrees at 9 bases. This clonotype was sampled from a man between 45 and 60 years old in good health. The CDR3 region is CASSTGGYTEAFF. DNA for the CDR3: TGTGCCAGCAGCACAGGGGGCTACACTGAAGCTTTCTTT.